This T cell receptor (beta chain) stems from a study of blood T cell repertoires in COVID-19. The overall study: Donors in the United States, Italy and Spain gave samples during acute or convalescent COVID-19. The cDNA or gDNA used as material had been derived from T cells, B-cell-depleted T cells, or PBMCs.

TCRdb's table, derived via immunoSEQ multiplex PCR, lists solely in-frame clones and lacks some. The sample gives 70,000 to 85,000 clones, roughly 82% of which show up once; about 10% is in the top ten. Sequencing was carried out using peripheral blood. The TCR was taken from a man in his 60s with acute or convalescent COVID-19.

The CDR3 DNA sequence: TGTGCCAGCAGCGTATCCGGGGAGACCCAGTACTTC. Translating gives CASSVSGETQYF. J is TRBJ2-5 and V is TRBV3-1 (or the pseudogene TRBV3-2); D remains unclear. Trimming removed 5 bases at V and 5 bases at J, with 9 bases between. Germline lookup yields CDR1 LGHDT and CDR2 YNNKEL (reference sequence). CDR3 length equals 12 residues.